The 6 T cell receptor beta chains below come from one sample, sequenced in a study of T cell repertoires in cytomegalovirus infection. TCRdb reprocessed the reads with MiXCR, giving one entry per CDR3 protein. The profile shows under 300,000 distinct CDR3 sequences, 9% to 15% of them singletons. The specimen was PBMCs. The source is a human donor in good health (CMV status not recorded). Some clones in this sample may be carry-over from other donors' samples.

The chain links TRBV10-3 to TRBJ1-1; a weak D match, TRBD1 (5 bases). The V end was cut by 9 bases, the J end by 4 bases, with 12 bases between. This CDR3 spans 12 amino acids. CDR1 ENHRY and CDR2 SYGVKD come from the germline V gene. This chain's CDR3 is CAIRTMGTEAFF. The CDR3 DNA follows: TGTGCCATAAGGACAATGGGCACTGAAGCTTTCTTT.

This clonotype was picked up many times. This chain uses TRBV6-6 with TRBJ2-1; unclear D gene. Germline V CDR1 and CDR2: MNHNY, SVGAGI (reference sequence). The CDR3 loop spans 11 amino acids. Trimming pared 6 bases from V and 10 bases from J, leaving 10 bases between. The DNA of the CDR3 is TGTGCCAGCAGGAGTGGCCTAGAGCAGTTCTTC. Amino acids: CASRSGLEQFF.

The gene calls are TRBV12-3 or TRBV12-4 and TRBJ2-1; tentative D call: TRBD2 (6 bases). Trimming took 3 bases from V and 4 from J, leaving 19 bases between them. The CDR3 runs to 17 residues. DNA for the CDR3: TGTGCCAGCAGTTTGCATATTCGGGGGTCCTTTTACAATGAGCAGTTCTTC. It translates to CASSLHIRGSFYNEQFF.

This clonotype was detected ten times or more. The chain carries TRBV28 and TRBJ1-2; the match to TRBD1 covers 7 bases. The CDR3 has 15 amino acids. After removal of 6 bases from V and 0 bases from J, the junction contained 7 bases not matched to a gene. Per the germline V gene, CDR1 is MDHEN and CDR2 is SYDVKM. The CDR3 bases are TGTGCCAGCAGCCCAGCAGGGGGACCTAACTATGGCTACACCTTC. This gives the protein CASSPAGGPNYGYTF.

This clonotype has a handful of counts. The genes are TRBV28 and TRBJ2-5, with a possible D match to TRBD2 (7 bases). The germline V gene has CDR1 MDHEN and CDR2 SYDVKM. Deletions cut 3 bases from V and 4 bases from J, with 12 bases between. The CDR3 sequence is 14 residues long. CDR3 protein: CASSFGGGRETQYF. As DNA, the CDR3 is TGTGCCAGCAGTTTCGGGGGCGGGAGAGAGACCCAGTACTTC.

This clonotype was picked up a small number of times. V and J are TRBV4-2 and TRBJ1-3; no reliable D call. Germline-derived CDR1 and CDR2 are LGHNA and YNFKEQ. Trimming pared 4 bases from V and 7 bases from J, leaving 17 bases between. The CDR3 consists of 15 residues. The CDR3 DNA reads as TGTGCCAGCAGCCCTACAGCAGATATCGGGAACACCATATATTTT. Protein sequence: CASSPTADIGNTIYF.